The present entry profiles one T cell receptor (beta chain) with its context. Its antigen remains unknown. These data originate in a study of cytomegalovirus exposure and HLA in healthy donors. PCR employed 60 Vbeta and 13 Jbeta primers. Produced via immunoSEQ multiplex PCR; TCRdb's table is partial and in-frame only. The sample records under 95,000 clones, less than 85% being singletons. Study-wide findings and caveats: Accurate HLA-A and HLA-B prediction from TCR beta sequences was reported for most subjects. In vitro confirmation showed three CMV-associated chains to be CMV antigen specific. Cytomegalovirus association was listed for 164 TCR beta chains.

The CDR3 spans 15 residues. Germline CDR1 SGHRS, CDR2 YFSETQ. V was shortened by 0 bases and J by 2 bases, with 12 bases between the two germline ends. The rearrangement links TRBV5-1 to TRBJ2-7; a possible D gene is TRBD1 (6 bases). This clonotype was sampled from a male donor in good health and CMV-seronegative. Sample: PBMCs. The CDR3 DNA reads as TGCGCCAGCAGCTTGGGGACAGAACCTACCTACGAGCAGTACTTC. This translates into CASSLGTEPTYEQYF.